Below are 7 T cell receptor beta chains sequenced from a single sample in a study of CXCR3-negative and CXCR3-positive naive CD8 T cells. Antigens for these TCRs are unknown. The study, taken as a whole, reports: TRB CDR3s were more hydrophobic in CXCR3-positive than in CXCR3-negative naive cells.

UMI-labeled 5' RACE TRB cDNA libraries were prepared from the cells. One entry per CDR3 protein, without DNA, is what TCRdb gives after re-calling the 5' RACE reads. The sample totals tens of thousands of distinct CDR3 sequences. The sequencing input was naive CXCR3+ CD8+ T cells from blood. Indicated subset: CD45RO-CCR7+CD27+CD95- naive CD8+ T cells expressing CXCR3 (TNR3+). These TCRs come from a human donor in good health. Some clones in this sample may be carry-over from other donors' samples.

The chain employs TRBV6-5 and TRBJ2-3; as DNA is missing, the TRBD2 call by TCRdb cannot be tested. This CDR3 has 14 amino acids. Germline values: CDR1 MNHEY, CDR2 SVGAGI. The chain's CDR3 is CASSYGLAYDTQYF.

The rearrangement links TRBV7-2 to TRBJ2-3; TCRdb's D gene call, TRBD1, goes unchecked for lack of DNA. The CDR3 covers 15 residues. Germline values: CDR1 SGHTA, CDR2 FQGNSA. This CDR3 reads CASSSSQGYTDTQYF.

V is TRBV4-3 and J is TRBJ1-2; TCRdb picks TRBD1, but there is no DNA to check that call. This CDR3 has 14 amino acids. The germline V gene has CDR1 LGHNA and CDR2 YSLEER. This chain's CDR3 is CASSPTLTRDGYTF.

The chain carries TRBV24-1 and TRBJ2-7. From germline, CDR1 is KGHDR and CDR2 SFDVKD. The CDR3 has 14 amino acids. The CDR3 reads CATSDSGPSYEQYF.

This sequence joins TRBV7-6 and TRBJ2-5; TCRdb designates TRBD1, a call that cannot be tested without DNA. The germline V gene encodes CDR1 SGHVS and CDR2 FNYEAQ. The CDR3 consists of 14 residues. The CDR3 reads CASSPFGGSETQYF.

The gene calls are TRBV14 and TRBJ2-7. The germline V gene encodes CDR1 SGHDN and CDR2 FVKESK. This CDR3 is built from 12 residues. The CDR3 loop is CASSQDLFEQYF.

The chain is built from TRBV19 and TRBJ1-6; the TRBD1 assignment by TCRdb is unverifiable without DNA. CDR3 length: 14 amino acids. CDR1 and CDR2 from the germline V gene are LNHDA and SQIVND (reference sequence). The CDR3: CASSPGTDNSPLHF.